Shown below are 8 T cell receptor beta chains from a single sample sequenced in a study of blood T cell repertoires in COVID-19. Generated by immunoSEQ multiplex PCR, the TCRdb table keeps only in-frame clones and is missing some. In the table there are 190,000 or so clones, around 87% of which are singletons. Sequencing used peripheral blood. Source of these receptors: a young woman who had recovered from COVID-19.

J is TRBJ1-5 and V is TRBV15, with D uncertain. This CDR3 is 15 amino acids long. Germline V gene lookup returns CDR1 LNHNV and CDR2 YYDKDF (reference sequence). V dropped 5 bases and J dropped 4 bases, with 15 bases sitting between them. CDR3 amino acids: CATSPPPPGNQPQHF. The CDR3 DNA sequence: TGTGCCACCAGCCCCCCCCCGCCAGGAAATCAGCCCCAGCATTTT.

The rearrangement uses TRBV4-1 and TRBJ1-3; 7 nucleotides match TRBD1. CDR3 length: 17 amino acids. From germline, CDR1 is MGHRA and CDR2 YSYEKL. V shed 4 bases and J 2 bases; nucleotides not matched to a gene: 11. CDR3 in DNA: TGCGCCAGCAGCCCACGCGACAGGGAAGGGGCTGGAAACACCATATATTTT. Translation: CASSPRDREGAGNTIYF.

The CDR3 sequence is CASSSGQGNTEAFF. In DNA form, the CDR3 reads TGTGCCAGCAGCTCCGGACAGGGGAACACTGAAGCTTTCTTT. The rearrangement joins TRBV7-3 to TRBJ1-1; 8 bases align to TRBD1. This CDR3 is built from 14 residues. CDR1 and CDR2 from the germline V gene are SGHTA and FQGTGA. The ends lost 4 bases at V and 1 base at J; junction bases unmatched: 2.

The V call is TRBV14, the J call TRBJ2-2, with 7 bases identical to TRBD2. CDR1 SGHDN and CDR2 FVKESK come from the germline V gene. Losses at the gene ends were 4 bases for V and 1 base for J; bases not matched to a gene: 3. This CDR3 comprises 15 residues. The CDR3 DNA sequence: TGTGCCAGCAGCCTACTAGCGCAGAACACCGGGGAGCTGTTTTTT. Residues: CASSLLAQNTGELFF.

The gene calls are TRBV3-1 (or the pseudogene TRBV3-2) and TRBJ2-1, with TRBD2 matching over 10 bases. Germline-derived CDR1 and CDR2 are LGHDT and YNNKEL (reference sequence). CDR3 length: 18 residues. V trimming: 1 base; J trimming: 0 bases; junction bases outside the gene matches: 6. The CDR3, as DNA: TGTGCCAGCAGCCAAGCTTTAGCGGGGGGTGTCTCCTACAATGAGCAGTTCTTC. This codes for CASSQALAGGVSYNEQFF.

CDR3 in amino acids: CASSPFLGTVNQPQHF. CDR3 bases: TGCGCCAGCAGCCCGTTTCTCGGGACAGTCAATCAGCCCCAGCATTTT. This chain joins TRBV4-1 and TRBJ1-5; 7 positions match TRBD1. J was trimmed by 3 bases and V by 4 bases; bases with no gene match: 9. Germline values: CDR1 MGHRA, CDR2 YSYEKL. There are 16 residues in the CDR3.

The rearrangement joins TRBV19 to TRBJ2-1; 7 bases are shared with TRBD2. CDR1 is LNHDA, CDR2 SQIVND, per germline (reference sequence). V gave up 5 bases and J gave up 8 bases; unmatched junction bases: 6. The CDR3 covers 13 residues. The CDR3 nucleotides read TGTGCCAGTAGTGTCAGCGGGATCCATGAGCAGTTCTTC. It specifies CASSVSGIHEQFF.

This clone was observed a single time. The rearrangement uses TRBV5-4 and TRBJ2-7; D may be TRBD2 (5 bases). This CDR3 comprises 13 residues. Per germline, CDR1 SGHNT and CDR2 YYREEE (reference sequence). V was clipped by 2 bases and J by 0 bases, with 6 bases between them. CDR3 sequence: CASSFGGSYEQYV. The CDR3 nucleotides read TGTGCCAGCAGCTTCGGAGGCTCCTACGAGCAGTACGTC.